Described below is a single T cell receptor (beta chain) sequence and its context. This sample is drawn from a study of CD8+ T cells in alopecia areata. Study as a whole: Treated patients were given 5 to 10 mg oral tofacitinib twice daily.

Germline V gives CDR1 MNHEY, CDR2 SVGAGI. CDR3 length: 14 amino acids. The ends were cut back, 4 bases at V and 6 bases at J, with 12 bases in the middle. Extracted RNA was reverse transcribed, and the resulting cDNA served as sequencing template. The method was immunoSEQ multiplex PCR; TCRdb's version includes in-frame clones alone and lacks a portion of them. Of about 70,000 clones listed, more than 40% are singletons. Collected material from alopecia areata patients comprised lesional scalp punch biopsies and peripheral blood. The source was CD8+ T cells sorted from blood, collected at week 0. The clonotype originates from a human donor with alopecia areata. The genes are TRBV6-5 and TRBJ1-4; D perhaps matches TRBD1 (6 bases). CDR3 loop: CASSSYGQYEKLFF. The CDR3 DNA follows: TGTGCCAGCAGTTCATACGGACAGTATGAAAAACTGTTTTTT.